A selection of T cell receptor beta chains follows, all from one sample in a study of cytomegalovirus exposure and HLA in healthy donors. The method was immunoSEQ multiplex PCR; TCRdb's version includes in-frame clones alone and lacks a portion of them. The sample consists of fewer than 200,000 clones, approximately 76% of them appearing once. Sequences were obtained from PBMCs. These TCRs come from a female donor in good health and CMV-seronegative. Each CDR3 is given with its conserved first and last residue. The order of the fields is J gene, V gene, CDR3 protein.

>TRBJ1-6|TRBV7-8
CASSFGVGQDYNSPLHF
>TRBJ2-6|TRBV11-2
CASSLDPVSGANVLTF
>TRBJ1-4|TRBV30
CAWGTGRSNEKLFF
>TRBJ2-3|TRBV2
CANTGTLRDTQYF
>TRBJ1-6|TRBV30
CAWSARTGDRPPLHF
>TRBJ2-3|TRBV13
CASSPRLAGALTDTQYF
>TRBJ1-6|TRBV30
CAWREGPNSPLHF
>TRBJ1-2|TRBV2
CASRGAMAYGYTF
>TRBJ1-5|TRBV27
CASSLSGGTSNQPQHF
>TRBJ1-1|TRBV4-1
CASSQGVTGTTEAFF
>TRBJ1-3|TRBV18
CASSPPNQLNTIYF
>TRBJ2-2|TRBV5-1
CASSIRTSGETTGELFF
>TRBJ1-4|TRBV9
CASSVEGGDEKLFF
>TRBJ1-1|TRBV6-5
CATKGPGQRAFF
>TRBJ2-1|TRBV10-3
CAISEPTSGRIYNEQFF
>TRBJ2-2|TRBV9
CASSPGGLSEGDPGELFF
>TRBJ1-3|TRBV5-6
CASSLIGDGNTIYF
>TRBJ1-1|TRBV30
CAWHYFKNTEAFF
>TRBJ2-7|TRBV19
CASSTGTRGGLGQYF
>TRBJ1-2|TRBV30
CAWVGQGALGYTF
>TRBJ1-1|TRBV28
CASSSGTGGDTEAFF
>TRBJ1-2|TRBV7-2
CASSPYRTGGNYGYTF
>TRBJ2-5|TRBV5-1
CASSRLAGGRETQYF
>TRBJ1-5|TRBV30
CAWSGTVDQPQHF
>TRBJ2-3|TRBV5-6
CASSLTGTDTQYF
>TRBJ2-5|TRBV6-5
CASSPGQGMETQYF
>TRBJ2-7|TRBV19
CASSSLGQGAGEQYF
>TRBJ1-3|TRBV6-5
CASSTRQGAGNTIYF
>TRBJ1-2|TRBV27
CASSPQQGPWVRYGYTF
>TRBJ1-2|TRBV5-6
CASSFDRGDYGYTF
>TRBJ1-2|TRBV5-1
CASSTGQGGGYTF
>TRBJ1-2|TRBV10-1
CASSTGTGTGYTF
>TRBJ1-2|TRBV30
CAWSREIYTF
>TRBJ2-2|TRBV5-1
CASSHAPGQANTGELFF
>TRBJ2-7|TRBV12-5
CASGLGGGGSNEQYF
>TRBJ1-5|TRBV12-1
CASSFGDRGGSNQPQHF
>TRBJ2-7|TRBV7-9
CASSLVSAGPYEQYF
>TRBJ2-2|TRBV5-1
CASSSQGIQVGELFF
>TRBJ2-4|TRBV7-2
CASSLDRASRNIQYF
>TRBJ1-1|TRBV19
CASSEQGHTEAFF
>TRBJ2-3|TRBV10-3
CAISPELAGRFTDTQYF
>TRBJ2-7|TRBV27
CASKPSGASGKHEQYF
>TRBJ2-1|TRBV30
CAWSWGGEQFF
>TRBJ1-5|TRBV18
CASSPDRESNQPQHF